This record covers a single TCR beta chain. Its specificity is not known. The germline V gene encodes CDR1 SGHTA and CDR2 FQGTGA. The CDR3 length is 13 residues. V was shortened by 2 bases and J by 4 bases, with 7 bases between the two germline ends. This entry belongs to a study of T cell repertoires in cytomegalovirus infection. About the study: Based on public TCR beta signatures, there were indications of CMV infection and of a matching HLA type.

The study, taken as a whole, reports: Individuals carrying CMV plus the relevant HLA were identified by cumulative frequency of public TCR beta families. The ex vivo response showed dominance by HLA-C-restricted CMV-specific TCR beta clonotypes.

TCRdb ran MiXCR on the reads and lists one entry per CDR3 protein. This sample has 150,000 to 180,000 distinct CDR3 sequences; 23% occur once, and the top ten carry roughly 9.8%. The source material was PBMCs. The chain couples TRBV7-3 to TRBJ2-3, with D perhaps matching TRBD1 (5 bases). The TCR comes from a human donor in good health (CMV status not recorded). Some clones in this sample may be carry-over from other donors' samples. The CDR3 DNA sequence: TGTGCCAGCAGCTTACAGGGCTCAGATACGCAGTATTTT. Translated: CASSLQGSDTQYF. Filled out from reference TRBV7-3 and TRBJ2-3, the complete variable domain reads GAGVSQTPSNKVTEKGKYVELRCDPISGHTALYWYRQSLGQGPEFLIYFQGTGAADDSGLPNDRFFAVRPEGSVSTLKIQRTERGDSAVYLCASSLQGSDTQYFGPGTRLTVL.